The 2 T cell receptor beta chains presented below share a single source sample, sequenced in a study of cytomegalovirus exposure and HLA in healthy donors (dated by TCRdb to about 2017). Libraries were constructed by the immunoSEQ multiplex PCR assay. For the multiplex PCR, a mixture combining 60 forward primers for TCR Vbeta segments and 13 reverse primers for TCR Jbeta segments was used. This is the immuneACCESS table as TCRdb keeps it, with only in-frame sequences that have V and J called. A part of the clones is gone; compared with another copy, unresolved V genes explain less than half, and the rest is unexplained. The table for this sample lists over 100,000 clones; over 80% of them were counted only once. The ten largest clones capture around 2.6% of the sample. Sequencing was done on a sample of PBMCs. The receptors derive from a man aged 40-50 years in good health and CMV-seronegative.

In its sample, this clone was seen once. Other DNA variants within this sample encode the same CDR3. This chain uses TRBV14 with TRBJ2-7, with TRBD1 as a possible D gene (6 bases). This CDR3 region has 12 residues. Germline V gene lookup returns CDR1 SGHDN and CDR2 FVKESK. V lost 3 bases and J 3 bases, leaving 6 bases between the germline ends. The CDR3 loop reads CASSQDSYEQYF. The CDR3 nucleotides are TGTGCCAGCAGCCAGGACAGCTACGAGCAGTACTTC.

The rearrangement uses TRBV7-3 and TRBJ2-6; D might be TRBD1 (6 bases). This CDR3 has 15 amino acids. With 4 bases removed from V and 2 bases from J, the gap between germline ends came to 9 bases. Germline V gene sequence: CDR1 SGHTA, CDR2 FQGTGA. CDR3 nucleotides: TGTGCCAGCAGCTGGAAGGGGGCTGGGGCCAACGTCCTGACTTTC. Translation gives CASSWKGAGANVLTF.